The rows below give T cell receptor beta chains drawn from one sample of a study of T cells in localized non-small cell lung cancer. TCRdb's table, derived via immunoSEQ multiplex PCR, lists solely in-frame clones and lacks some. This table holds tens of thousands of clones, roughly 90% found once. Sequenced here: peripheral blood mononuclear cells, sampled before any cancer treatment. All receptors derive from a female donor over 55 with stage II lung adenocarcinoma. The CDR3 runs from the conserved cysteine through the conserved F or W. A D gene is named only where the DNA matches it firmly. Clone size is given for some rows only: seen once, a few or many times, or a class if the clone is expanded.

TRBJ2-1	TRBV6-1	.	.	CASTQVEYNEQFF	TGTGCCAGCACCCAAGTGGAGTACAATGAGCAGTTCTTC
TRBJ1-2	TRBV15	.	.	CATSRDYNEGANYGYTF	TGTGCCACCAGCAGAGATTATAATGAGGGGGCTAACTATGGCTACACCTTC
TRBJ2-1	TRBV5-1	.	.	CASSSEVGGNEQFF	TGCGCCAGCAGCTCCGAGGTGGGGGGAAATGAGCAGTTCTTC
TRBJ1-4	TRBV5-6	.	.	CASSLPFTGMRKEEKLFF	TGTGCCAGCAGCTTGCCGTTTACAGGGATGAGGAAGGAGGAAAAACTGTTTTTT
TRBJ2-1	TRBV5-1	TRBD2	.	CASSLASGSSGNEQFF	TGCGCCAGCAGCTTGGCTAGCGGGAGTTCTGGTAATGAGCAGTTCTTC
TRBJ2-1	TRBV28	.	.	CASSLRANEQFF	TGTGCCAGCAGTTTAAGGGCCAATGAGCAGTTCTTC
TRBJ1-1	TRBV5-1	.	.	CASSLIGENTEAFF	TGCGCCAGCAGCCTGATTGGAGAAAACACTGAAGCTTTCTTT
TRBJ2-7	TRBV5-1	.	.	CASSPREGNYEQYF	TGCGCCAGCAGCCCCCGCGAGGGAAACTACGAGCAGTACTTC
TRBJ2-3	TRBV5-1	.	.	CASYSGGLTDTQYF	TGCGCCAGCTATTCCGGGGGGCTCACAGATACGCAGTATTTT
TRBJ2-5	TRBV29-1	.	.	CSVEDRLSETQYF	TGCAGCGTTGAAGACAGGCTCAGTGAGACCCAGTACTTC
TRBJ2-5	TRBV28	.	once	CASTGGGWGGTQYF	TGTGCCAGCACCGGTGGGGGCTGGGGGGGGACCCAGTACTTC
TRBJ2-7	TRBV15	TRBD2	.	CATSPVGTSFYEQYF	TGTGCCACCAGCCCTGTCGGGACTAGCTTCTACGAGCAGTACTTC
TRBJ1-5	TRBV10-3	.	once	CAAAQAGNQPQHF	TGTGCCGCTGCACAGGCGGGCAATCAGCCCCAGCATTTT
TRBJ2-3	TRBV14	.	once	CASSQEPASDTQYF	TGTGCCAGCAGCCAAGAACCAGCCTCAGATACGCAGTATTTT
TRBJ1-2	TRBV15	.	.	CATSRTQVLFPNYGYTF	TGTGCCACCAGCAGGACGCAGGTCCTCTTTCCTAACTATGGCTACACCTTC
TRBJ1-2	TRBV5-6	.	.	CASRSGTRFHYGYTF	TGTGCCAGCAGATCCGGGACCCGGTTTCACTATGGCTACACCTTC
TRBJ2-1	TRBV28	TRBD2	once	CASSYDRGGGGKNKQFF	TGTGCCAGCAGTTATGACAGAGGAGGCGGGGGGAAGAATAAGCAGTTCTTC
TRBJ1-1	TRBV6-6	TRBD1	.	CASSNQGAQGTEAFF	TGTGCCAGCAGTAACCAGGGGGCTCAGGGCACTGAAGCTTTCTTT